This section outlines one T cell receptor beta chain sequence together with its context. As yet, its antigen is unknown. The germline V gene encodes CDR1 SGHRS and CDR2 YFSETQ. The length of the CDR3 is 16 residues. Trimming took 1 base from V and 0 from J, leaving 12 bases between them. This specimen comes from a study of CD8 T cells in Susac syndrome. Points from the study as a whole: The study identified around fifteen and five Susac-specific public clones in total CD8+ and CD8+ TEMRA repertoires.

The authors reverse transcribed roughly 0.5 to 1 ug RNA with random hexamers. The method of amplification for TCR beta CDR3 was immunoSEQ multiplex PCR, covering 54 Vbeta and 13 Jbeta. TCRdb used MiXCR to reprocess the immunoSEQ multiplex PCR reads, holding one entry per CDR3 protein. This table holds 95,000 to 150,000 distinct CDR3 sequences, 90% to 95% found once. Patients having Susac syndrome satisfied recently defined diagnostic criteria for definite or probable disease. The receptor's source is a human donor with Susac syndrome. This sequence joins TRBV5-1 and TRBJ2-3, with a tentative D call TRBD1 (5 bases). The sequenced sample was CD8+ T cells from PBMCs. CDR3 nucleotide sequence: TGCGCCAGCAGCTTGAGGGGCGCGCCTAGCACAGATACGCAGTATTTT. It yields the protein CASSLRGAPSTDTQYF.